These T cell receptor beta chains were read from a single sample in a study of molecular identifiers for immune sequencing clone quantification. TCRdb re-called the PCR reads through MiXCR, storing one row per CDR3 protein. The sample has about 640,000 distinct CDR3 sequences; 20% are singletons. The sequenced sample consisted of naive CD8+ T cells from blood, with Jurkat cell RNA spiked in. The source is a human donor in good health. Some libraries in this study had Jurkat cell RNA spiked in. CDR3s include the opening cysteine and the closing phenylalanine or tryptophan. The D gene is left open where the match is weak. Clone sizes are given selectively: once, few, many, or a class where the clone is expanded.

length	size	V	D	J	CDR3	DNA
14	many	TRBV30	.	TRBJ1-1	CAWSSGQVNTEAFF	TGTGCCTGGAGTTCGGGACAAGTGAACACTGAAGCTTTCTTT
15	many	TRBV28	TRBD2	TRBJ2-3	CASRPTSTSTDTQYF	TGTGCCAGCAGACCGACTAGCACCTCCACAGATACGCAGTATTTT
13	few	TRBV9	.	TRBJ2-3	CASSGQMTDTQYF	TGTGCCAGCAGCGGACAAATGACAGATACGCAGTATTTT
15	many	TRBV11-2	TRBD2	TRBJ2-1	CASSLGLPQYNEQFF	TGTGCCAGCAGCTTGGGACTACCTCAATACAATGAGCAGTTCTTC
17	.	TRBV5-3	.	TRBJ1-6	CASSGDFVSSYKSPLHF	TGTGCTAGCAGCGGGGACTTCGTAAGCTCCTATAAATCACCCCTCCACTTT
17	.	TRBV7-9	.	TRBJ2-6	CASGLGDTNSGANVLTF	TGTGCCAGCGGCTTGGGTGACACGAACTCTGGGGCCAACGTCCTGACTTTC
21	many	TRBV4-1	.	TRBJ2-6	CASSQMGLRHTEPSPANVLTF	TGCGCCAGCAGCCAGATGGGCCTTAGGCACACCGAACCATCTCCCGCCAACGTCCTGACTTTC
15	few	TRBV11-2	TRBD2	TRBJ2-5	CASSLELAVRETQYF	TGTGCCAGCAGCTTAGAACTAGCGGTCCGGGAGACCCAGTACTTC
13	many	TRBV6-2/TRBV6-3	.	TRBJ1-5	CASSYSGFQPQHF	TGTGCCAGCAGTTACTCAGGGTTTCAGCCCCAGCATTTT
15	few	TRBV19	TRBD2	TRBJ2-2	CASTPSGGRTGELFF	TGTGCCAGTACTCCTAGCGGGGGCCGCACCGGGGAGCTGTTTTTT
15	.	TRBV30	.	TRBJ2-7	CAWRTTGTSSYEQYF	TGTGCCTGGAGGACGACCGGGACTTCATCCTACGAGCAGTACTTC
15	few	TRBV4-1	.	TRBJ1-1	CASSQVSPLDTEAFF	TGCGCCAGCAGCCAAGTTTCCCCACTGGACACTGAAGCTTTCTTT
13	.	TRBV12-3/TRBV12-4	.	TRBJ2-5	CASSPNSGETQYF	TGTGCCAGCAGTCCCAACAGTGGGGAGACCCAGTACTTC
14	many	TRBV9	.	TRBJ2-7	CASSVDLSASEQYF	TGTGCCAGCAGCGTTGACCTGTCCGCCAGCGAGCAGTACTTC
15	many	TRBV7-9	.	TRBJ2-6	CASSLGPSGANVLTF	TGTGCCAGCAGCTTAGGTCCTTCTGGGGCCAACGTCCTGACTTTC
16	many	TRBV9	TRBD2	TRBJ2-3	CASSPRSGGPTDTQYF	TGTGCCAGCAGCCCTAGGAGCGGGGGCCCCACAGATACGCAGTATTTT
14	few	TRBV11-2	.	TRBJ2-7	CASRTPGTIYEQYF	TGTGCCAGCCGGACCCCCGGGACAATATACGAGCAGTACTTC